This T cell receptor (beta chain) emerged from a study of T cell responses to AZD1222 COVID-19 vaccine (dated by TCRdb to the early 2020s). For the study in its entirety: AZD1222 recipients given second doses at about 4 weeks or at about 12 weeks were pooled, since spike-specific TCR depth and breadth were not found to differ between the two schedules. TCR sequencing was performed for roughly 250 trial participants, of whom about 200 were given two doses of AZD1222 and 26 were given two doses of MenACWY control vaccine. Trial participants were enrolled by age into 18-55, 56-69 and 70-plus year subgroups, with around 140, 26 and 57 TCR-sequenced participants respectively.

Overall results and qualifications from the work: Participants were mostly white British and included more females than males, and it was suggested by the authors that clonal diversity may have been underestimated. Vaccine-associated CD4 TCRs spanned the whole spike protein, with dominant responses in regions 160-218 and 743-854. Conclusions about previously exposed vaccinees are limited, since just 5 to 7 AZD1222 recipients were seropositive for SARS-CoV-2 at baseline. In the small 56-69-year group, the increase in depth fell short of significance, most likely because of low power. A significant rise in spike-specific TCR breadth and depth was observed after two AZD1222 doses relative to day 0 and relative to MenACWY recipients. Because no day 14 peak-response samples were available, repertoires were characterized only after the peak T cell response. Epitopes outside the regions mutated in the B.1.351 and B.1.1.7 variants were reportedly recognized by nearly half of the unique spike-specific TCRs.

The CDR3 regions of human TCRbeta chains were analyzed by immunosequencing. Under the source paper's analysis protocol: Repertoire TCRs were checked for matches against a reference library of SARS-CoV-2-specific TCRs that had been generated using the MIRA antigen-specificity platform. Breadth was defined as the fraction of unique TCRs that were SARS-CoV-2-associated. Depth was defined as the fraction of total T cells that were SARS-CoV-2-associated. Using the MIRA data, each spike-specific TCR was mapped to the spike region that the TCR reacts to and placed in a CD4 or CD8 class. Log10-transformed breadth and depth values were compared by one-way ANOVA with Sidak's multiple comparisons tests. TCRdb obtained this table from immuneACCESS and retained in-frame rearrangements with V and J assigned. These tables miss some clones; where compared with another copy, unresolved V genes account for less than half of the shortfall, and the remainder is unexplained. V, J and clone size reflect that table, while D and trimming were determined from the DNA. The sample table contains tens of thousands of clones; only one count was recorded for about 87% of them. The ten largest clonotypes hold 5% to 6% of the sample.

V was cut back by 7 bases and J by 4 bases, leaving a gap of 14 bases between them. Looking up the germline V gene yields CDR1 SGHAT and CDR2 FQNNGV. Including cysteine and phenylalanine, the CDR3 has 14 amino acids. Solely the CDR3 DNA is kept, with 42 bases framed from the first base. This clone showed up just once. This receptor's antigen is unknown. The input lacks base qualities; no much larger clone sits a single base away. The time point tag for this specimen amounts to: baseline before first vaccination. Samples from vaccinated people were obtained from the UK trials COV001 and COV002, which included a single-blind randomized controlled phase 2/3 trial of AZD1222 (ChAdOx1 nCoV-19) in healthy adults. For TCRbeta chain sequencing, PBMC samples were collected from trial participants at day 0 and at day 28 after the second dose.

This sequence uses TRBV11-2 and TRBJ1-5; no confident D gene assignment can be made. The sequence was obtained from an adult in good health. The material was peripheral blood, obtained on day 0 of AZD1222 vaccination. The nucleotides are TGTGCCAGCACCCCGGGCGGAACAAATCAGCCCCAGCATTTT. It translates to CASTPGGTNQPQHF.